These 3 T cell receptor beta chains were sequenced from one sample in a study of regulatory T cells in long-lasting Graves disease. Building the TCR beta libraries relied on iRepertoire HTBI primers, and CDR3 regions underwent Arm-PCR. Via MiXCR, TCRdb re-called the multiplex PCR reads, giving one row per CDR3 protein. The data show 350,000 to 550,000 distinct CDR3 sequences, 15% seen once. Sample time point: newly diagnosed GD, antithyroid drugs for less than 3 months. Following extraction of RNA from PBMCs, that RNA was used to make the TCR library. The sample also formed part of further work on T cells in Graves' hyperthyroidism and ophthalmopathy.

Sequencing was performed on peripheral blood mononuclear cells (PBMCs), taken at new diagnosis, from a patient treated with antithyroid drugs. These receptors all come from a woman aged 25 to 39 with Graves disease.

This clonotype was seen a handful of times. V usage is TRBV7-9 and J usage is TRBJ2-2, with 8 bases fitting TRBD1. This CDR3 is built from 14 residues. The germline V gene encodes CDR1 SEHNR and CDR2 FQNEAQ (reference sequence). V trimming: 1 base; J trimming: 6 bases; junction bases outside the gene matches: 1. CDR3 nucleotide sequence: TGTGCCAGCAGCTTAGACAGGGGGGCCGGGGAGCTGTTTTTT. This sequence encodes CASSLDRGAGELFF. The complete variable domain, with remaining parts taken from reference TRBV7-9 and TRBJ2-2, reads DTGVSQNPRHKITKRGQNVTFRCDPISEHNRLYWYRQTLGQGPEFLTYFQNEAQLEKSRLLSDRFSAERPKGSFSTLEIQRTEQGDSAMYLCASSLDRGAGELFFGEGSRLTVL.

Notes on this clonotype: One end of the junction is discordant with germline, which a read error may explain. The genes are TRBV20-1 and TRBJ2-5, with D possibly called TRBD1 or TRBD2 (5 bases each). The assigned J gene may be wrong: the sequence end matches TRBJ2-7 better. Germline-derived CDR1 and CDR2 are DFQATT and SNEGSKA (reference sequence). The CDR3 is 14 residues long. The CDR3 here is CSVRLPGPGYEQYF. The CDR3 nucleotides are TGCAGTGTTAGACTACCGGGACCTGGCTACGAGCAGTACTTC.

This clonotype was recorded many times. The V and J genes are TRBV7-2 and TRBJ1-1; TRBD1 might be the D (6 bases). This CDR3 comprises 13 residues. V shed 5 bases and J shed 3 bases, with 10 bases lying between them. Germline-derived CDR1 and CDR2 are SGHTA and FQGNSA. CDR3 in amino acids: CASSLEGDTEAFF. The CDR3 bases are TGTGCCAGCAGCCTTGAGGGGGACACTGAAGCTTTCTTT.